The clone carrying this T cell receptor beta chain has just one count. This sample stems from a study of shared T cell receptors in the human thymus. Germline V gives CDR1 SEHNR, CDR2 FQNEAQ (reference sequence). The CDR3 contains 14 residues. V gave up 2 bases and J gave up 4 bases, with 11 bases separating them. Clones were read by immunoSEQ multiplex PCR, and TCRdb kept only the in-frame ones, dropping some. The table has almost 550,000 clones, about four fifths seen once; the top ten hold 0.013%. These data were also reused for a study on human thymus T cells. Per that study: Immunologically healthy infants in Finland undergoing congenital heart defect surgery were the donors. The source of the thymus tissue was resections taken during corrective heart surgery. Thymic and blood repertoires seemed to show skewed V and J gene use. Unrelated individuals were reported by related research to share highly overlapping thymic repertoires.

The sequencing input was thymocytes. The receptor's source is a boy under two years old with a congenital heart defect. V gene TRBV7-9 combines with J gene TRBJ1-1; D possibly corresponds to TRBD1 (5 bases). The CDR3 DNA sequence: TGTGCCAGCAGCTTACGGGGGGAGGGCACTGAAGCTTTCTTT. Amino acid sequence: CASSLRGEGTEAFF.